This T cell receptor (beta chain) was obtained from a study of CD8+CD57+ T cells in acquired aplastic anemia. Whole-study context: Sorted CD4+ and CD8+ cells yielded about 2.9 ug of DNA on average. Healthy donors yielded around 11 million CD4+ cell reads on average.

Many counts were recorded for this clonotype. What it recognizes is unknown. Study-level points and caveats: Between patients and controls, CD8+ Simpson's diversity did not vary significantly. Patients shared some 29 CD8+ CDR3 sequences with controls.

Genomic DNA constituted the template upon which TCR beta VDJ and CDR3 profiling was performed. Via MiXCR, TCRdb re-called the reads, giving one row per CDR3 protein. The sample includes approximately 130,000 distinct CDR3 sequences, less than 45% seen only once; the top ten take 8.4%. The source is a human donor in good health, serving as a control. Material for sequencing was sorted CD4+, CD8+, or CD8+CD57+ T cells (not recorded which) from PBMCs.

In DNA, the CDR3 is TGTGCCAGCAGTTTGGAGGGGACACCTGGAAACACCATATATTTT. It codes for CASSLEGTPGNTIYF. The rearrangement links TRBV12-3 or TRBV12-4 to TRBJ1-3; D might be TRBD1 (6 bases). The CDR3 runs 15 residues. Trimming took off 3 bases at V and 2 bases at J, with 11 bases between the two ends.